These 17 T cell receptor beta chains originate from one sample sequenced in a study of human T cells and chemical hapten exposure. TCRdb recomputed calls from the RACE reads with MiXCR, one row per CDR3 protein. The sample has over 300,000 distinct CDR3 sequences, 4.5% to 6% seen once. The time point denotes: pre-sensitization, week 0. Stated treatment: therapeutic diphenylcyclopropenone sensitization with weekly scalp DPC. The sequences come from whole blood, collected in connection with sensitization to the hapten diphenylcyclopropenone (DPC). These receptor sequences come from a woman in her forties or fifties with alopecia areata. Some clones in this sample may be carry-over from other donors' samples.

This clonotype has a handful of counts. The chain combines TRBV7-9 with TRBJ1-1; D gene unclear. Germline loops: CDR1 SEHNR, CDR2 FQNEAQ (reference sequence). This CDR3 has 15 residues. V shed 0 bases and J shed 2 bases, with 10 bases lying between them. CDR3 nucleotides: TGTGCCAGCAGCTTAGCCGTGACGGGCAACACTGAAGCTTTCTTT. Amino acids: CASSLAVTGNTEAFF.

This clonotype was counted at least ten times. V usage is TRBV7-6 and J usage is TRBJ2-3; 8 nucleotides agree with TRBD2. Germline loops: CDR1 SGHVS, CDR2 FNYEAQ. This CDR3 region has 14 residues. V dropped 6 bases and J dropped 2; count of bases not matched to a gene: 4. For the CDR3, the DNA is TGTGCCAGCAGGAGCGGGGGATACACAGATACGCAGTATTTT. It yields the protein CASRSGGYTDTQYF.

This clonotype showed up many times. CDR3 DNA sequence: TGCAGTGCTAGAAAACTAGCGACTAGCACAGATACGCAGTATTTT. This sequence encodes CSARKLATSTDTQYF. The V and J genes are TRBV20-1 and TRBJ2-3; 7 bases line up with TRBD2. The germline gives CDR1 DFQATT, CDR2 SNEGSKA (reference sequence). V trimming: 2 bases; J trimming: 0 bases; junction bases outside the gene matches: 5. The CDR3 runs 15 residues.

This clonotype was detected ten times or more. The rearrangement joins TRBV5-6 to TRBJ1-1; unclear D gene. Looked up from germline, CDR1 is SGHDT and CDR2 is YYEEEE. V lost 0 bases and J 3 bases, leaving 3 bases between the germline ends. The CDR3 is 12 residues long. CDR3 protein: CASSLGDTEAFF. The CDR3 DNA is TGTGCCAGCAGCTTGGGGGACACTGAAGCTTTCTTT.

Ten or more counts support this clonotype. V gene TRBV27 combines with J gene TRBJ2-7; 7 bases fit TRBD1. This CDR3 region has 16 residues. The trim removed 10 bases at V and 2 bases at J, leaving 17 bases unmatched. Germline lookup yields CDR1 MNHEY and CDR2 SMNVEV (reference sequence). The CDR3 spells CATSITGAVRTYEQYF. The CDR3 DNA is TGTGCCACCTCTATTACAGGGGCAGTACGGACCTACGAGCAGTACTTC.

There are a few counts of this clonotype. The chain combines TRBV29-1 with TRBJ1-2; 9 bases agree with TRBD1. CDR1 SQVTM and CDR2 ANQGSEA come from the germline V gene. V lost 7 bases and J lost 2; bases outside the gene matches: 8. The CDR3 covers 14 residues. CDR3: CSAGQGPDNYGYTF. The DNA for the CDR3 is TGCAGCGCCGGACAGGGGCCCGACAACTATGGCTACACCTTC.

This rearrangement joins TRBV20-1 to TRBJ1-5; TRBD1 matches at 8 bases. The germline V gene has CDR1 DFQATT and CDR2 SNEGSKA (reference sequence). The CDR3 runs 14 residues. Trimming at V came to 2 bases and at J to 2 bases, leaving 2 bases not matched to a gene. The CDR3 DNA sequence: TGCAGTGCTAGACAACAGGGGGGCAATCAGCCCCAGCATTTT. Encoded protein: CSARQQGGNQPQHF.

This clonotype was counted ten times or more. The chain is built from TRBV7-2 and TRBJ2-1; no definite D call. Trimming stripped 3 bases from V and 9 bases from J, with 9 bases between. Germline assignment: CDR1 SGHTA and CDR2 FQGNSA. The CDR3 is 12 residues long. CDR3: CASSFTIGEQFF. DNA of the CDR3: TGTGCCAGCAGCTTCACCATCGGTGAGCAGTTCTTC.

In this sample, this clonotype turned up many times. The rearrangement links TRBV7-6 to TRBJ1-5; the D is unclear. This CDR3 has 14 residues. Trimming took off 5 bases at V and 2 bases at J, with 10 bases between the two ends. The germline V gene encodes CDR1 SGHVS and CDR2 FNYEAQ. CDR3 nucleotides: TGTGCCAGCAGCCCTAGTAACGGCAATCAGCCCCAGCATTTT. Protein product: CASSPSNGNQPQHF. Filled out from reference TRBV7-6 and TRBJ1-5, the complete variable domain reads GAGVSQSPRYKVTKRGQDVALRCDPISGHVSLYWYRQALGQGPEFLTYFNYEAQQDKSGLPNDRFSAERPEGSISTLTIQRTEQRDSAMYRCASSPSNGNQPQHFGDGTRLSIL.

The chain recombines TRBV12-3 or TRBV12-4 with TRBJ2-3; D is perhaps TRBD2 (7 bases). V gave up 7 bases and J gave up 4 bases, with 18 bases separating them. The CDR3 totals 15 residues. The DNA of the CDR3 is TGTGCCAGCAAAAAAATGGGGGGGGGCGCAGATACGCAGTATTTT. This gives the protein CASKKMGGGADTQYF.

This clonotype showed up many times. The V call is TRBV20-1, the J call TRBJ1-6; no definite D call. The CDR3 spans 16 residues. CDR1 is DFQATT and CDR2 is SNEGSKA in the germline V gene (reference sequence). V was trimmed by 5 bases and J by 6 bases, leaving 20 bases between them. CDR3 loop: CSAPKLWKLTNSPLHF. The CDR3 DNA is TGCAGTGCTCCTAAACTCTGGAAATTAACTAATTCACCCCTCCACTTT.

This clonotype was observed a few times. The genes are TRBV12-3 or TRBV12-4 and TRBJ1-6; D perhaps matches TRBD1 (6 bases). The CDR3 has 16 residues. V shed 7 bases and J shed 3 bases, with 16 bases lying between them. CDR3 nucleotides: TGTGCCAGCACATTGGGGGGGGCCGGCTATAATTCACCCCTCCACTTT. This sequence encodes CASTLGGAGYNSPLHF.

The chain couples TRBV5-5 to TRBJ1-1; D is ambiguous. The germline V and J ends were trimmed by 4 bases and 0 bases, with 13 bases remaining between them. There are 15 residues in the CDR3. Germline loops: CDR1 SGHKS, CDR2 YYEKEE (reference sequence). For the CDR3, the DNA is TGTGCCAGCAGCGCGGAGTTCCTTATGAACACTGAAGCTTTCTTT. Amino acid sequence: CASSAEFLMNTEAFF.

This chain links TRBV6-1 with TRBJ1-5; D unclear. The CDR3 runs 10 residues. Germline V gene data show CDR1 as MNHNS and CDR2 as SASEGT. The ends were cut back, 7 bases at V and 7 bases at J, with 5 bases in the middle. CDR3: CASNGQPQHF. In DNA form, the CDR3 reads TGTGCCAGCAACGGCCAGCCCCAGCATTTT.

This clonotype came up a few times. The rearrangement uses TRBV20-1 and TRBJ2-7, with D possibly matching TRBD1 (6 bases). This CDR3 spans 14 amino acids. V lost 0 bases, J lost 4 bases, and 13 bases lay in between. CDR1 is DFQATT and CDR2 is SNEGSKA in the germline V gene (reference sequence). The chain's CDR3 is CSARDQGKSYEQYF. CDR3 in DNA: TGCAGTGCTAGAGATCAGGGGAAATCTTACGAGCAGTACTTC.

The chain employs TRBV15 and TRBJ2-5; maybe TRBD2 (6 bases). With 3 bases removed from V and 1 base from J, the gap between germline ends came to 9 bases. This CDR3 region has 14 residues. CDR1 and CDR2 from the germline V gene are LNHNV and YYDKDF (reference sequence). The CDR3 nucleotides are TGTGCCACCAGCAGGGACTATTTCCAAGAGACCCAGTACTTC. Its translation is CATSRDYFQETQYF.

This clonotype was seen only a few times. This chain uses TRBV9 with TRBJ2-4; perhaps TRBD2 as D (5 bases). This CDR3 spans 11 amino acids. Trimming removed 3 bases from V and 10 bases from J, with 8 bases in between. Looked up from germline, CDR1 is SGDLS and CDR2 is YYNGEE. The CDR3 DNA reads as TGTGCCAGCAGCGGGGCGGGTATTCAGTACTTC. Protein product: CASSGAGIQYF.